The 27 T cell receptor beta chains below all came from one sample that was sequenced in a study of cytomegalovirus exposure and HLA in healthy donors. PCR used 60 Vbeta primers and 13 Jbeta primers. Clones were sequenced by immunoSEQ multiplex PCR, and TCRdb holds only the in-frame ones, with some missing. This table has 200,000 to 250,000 clones, approximately 80% appearing once. What was sequenced was PBMCs. The receptors here all came from a young man in good health and CMV-seronegative.

V and J are TRBV21-1 and TRBJ2-3; the table's D call, TRBD2, was not checked against the DNA. TRBV21-1 is a known pseudogene. This CDR3 comprises 16 residues. The CDR3 here is CASSKGQAGFTDTQYF. As DNA, the CDR3 is TGTGCCAGCAGCAAAGGTCAAGCGGGGTTCACAGATACGCAGTATTTT.

This chain joins TRBV4-3 and TRBJ2-1, with D maybe TRBD1 (5 bases). Trimming removed 0 bases from V and 1 base from J, with 10 bases in between. The CDR3 is made up of 16 amino acids. Per germline, CDR1 LGHNA and CDR2 YSLEER. The CDR3 region has the DNA TGCGCCAGCAGCCAAGATACGGCAGGGTCCTACAATGAGCAGTTCTTC. It encodes CASSQDTAGSYNEQFF.

J is TRBJ2-3 and V is TRBV7-2, with 13 bases aligning to TRBD2. CDR3 length: 15 amino acids. The junction had 2 bases not matched to a gene; V was cut back by 5 bases and J by 3 bases. Per the germline V gene, CDR1 is SGHTA and CDR2 is FQGNSA. The CDR3, as DNA: TGTGCCAGCAGCCGGACTAGCGGGGGTACAGATACGCAGTATTTT. This codes for CASSRTSGGTDTQYF.

The J gene is TRBJ2-1, the V gene TRBV7-9; 7 bases fit TRBD1. J was trimmed by 5 bases and V by 5 bases; bases with no gene match: 12. The CDR3 runs to 16 residues. CDR1 and CDR2 from the germline V gene are SEHNR and FQNEAQ (reference sequence). The CDR3 DNA reads TGTGCCAGCAGCCCGAGACAGGGTGGGGCCCACAATGAGCAGTTCTTC. As protein: CASSPRQGGAHNEQFF.

Comments on this clone: Germline and junction disagree at one end, which may indicate a read error. The rearrangement links TRBV5-1 to TRBJ2-7, with TRBD1 as a possible D gene (6 bases). This CDR3 comprises 12 residues. Germline V lookup: CDR1 SGHRS, CDR2 YFSETQ. The CDR3 DNA follows: TGCGCCAGCAGCCAGGACAGAGGGGAGTCGAATTTC. Protein sequence: CASSQDRGESNF.

V is TRBV2 and J is TRBJ1-5; the match to TRBD1 covers 8 bases. CDR1 and CDR2 from the germline V gene are SNHLY and FYNNEI. The CDR3 has 15 residues. V was clipped by 6 bases and J by 6 bases; unmatched bases: 10. Written as DNA, the CDR3 is TGTGCCAGCAGGCGGGACAGGAGTGCGGGTCAGCCCCAGCATTTT. Its protein is CASRRDRSAGQPQHF.

This clone has only one observation. V and J are TRBV9 and TRBJ2-2; 7 bases are a match to TRBD1. Losses at the gene ends were 3 bases for V and 6 bases for J; bases not matched to a gene: 8. Germline V lookup: CDR1 SGDLS, CDR2 YYNGEE. This CDR3 spans 15 amino acids. The CDR3 here is CASSATGQRSGELFF. In DNA, the CDR3 is TGTGCCAGCAGCGCGACGGGACAGCGCTCCGGGGAGCTGTTTTTT.

This clone was counted between two and nine times. CDR3 in amino acids: CASSLVSGTGSSTDTQYF. The CDR3, as DNA: TGTGCCAGCAGCTTAGTCTCCGGGACAGGGAGTAGTACAGATACGCAGTATTTT. The chain carries TRBV7-8 and TRBJ2-3, with 9 bases matching TRBD1. The trim removed 1 base at V and 3 bases at J, leaving 11 bases unmatched. Germline assignment: CDR1 SGHVS and CDR2 FQNEAQ. The CDR3 runs to 18 residues.

This chain links TRBV28 with TRBJ1-1, with 7 positions matching TRBD1. In germline, CDR1 is MDHEN, CDR2 SYDVKM. There are 16 residues in the CDR3. After removal of 5 bases from V and 5 bases from J, the junction contained 14 bases not matched to a gene. The CDR3 reads CASSTRQGPAETEAFF. The CDR3 DNA sequence: TGTGCCAGCAGTACTCGACAGGGCCCCGCGGAGACTGAAGCTTTCTTT.

V is TRBV5-6 and J is TRBJ2-7; D is perhaps TRBD1 (5 bases). The germline CDR1 and CDR2 sequences are SGHDT and YYEEEE. The CDR3 covers 14 residues. V lost 0 bases, J lost 2 bases, and 9 bases lay in between. The CDR3 region has the DNA TGTGCCAGCAGCTTGGCAGGGTTTACCTACGAGCAGTACTTC. It is translated as CASSLAGFTYEQYF. Filled out from reference TRBV5-6 and TRBJ2-7, the complete variable domain reads DAGVTQSPTHLIKTRGQQVTLRCSPKSGHDTVSWYQQALGQGPQFIFQYYEEEERQRGNFPDRFSGHQFPNYSSELNVNALLLGDSALYLCASSLAGFTYEQYFGPGTRLTVT.

In this sample, this clone turned up a few times. V and J are TRBV6-4 and TRBJ2-2; tentative D call: TRBD2 (5 bases). The CDR3 totals 15 residues. The V and J ends lost 0 bases and 4 bases respectively, with 9 bases between them. CDR1 is MRHNA, CDR2 SNTAGT, per germline. CDR3 sequence (DNA): TGTGCCAGCAGTGACTCTCGTCGGGGCACCGGGGAGCTGTTTTTT. It yields the protein CASSDSRRGTGELFF.

A note on this clone: Germline and junction disagree at one end, which may indicate a read error. The chain links TRBV28 to TRBJ1-5; D gene unclear. Germline V gene lookup returns CDR1 MDHEN and CDR2 SYDVKM. This CDR3 has 10 amino acids. CDR3 coding DNA: TGTGCCAGCAGAGCCGGGGAGTTATATTTT. Translated, it gives CASRAGELYF.

This clone came up once. This rearrangement joins TRBV18 to TRBJ1-4; D not resolved. Germline V gene sequence: CDR1 KGHSH, CDR2 LQKENI. The CDR3 sequence is 13 residues long. V lost 3 bases and J lost 7, with 9 bases in between. The CDR3 loop is CASSPSLSEKLFF. The CDR3 bases are TGTGCCAGCTCACCCAGTCTTTCTGAAAAACTGTTTTTT.

This chain links TRBV7-3 with TRBJ2-1; 10 bases agree with TRBD2. This CDR3 is built from 15 residues. V lost 5 bases and J lost 4; bases outside the gene matches: 5. Looked up from germline, CDR1 is SGHTA and CDR2 is FQGTGA. The CDR3 region has the DNA TGTGCCAGCAGCCGGGGGACTAGCGTATACAATGAGCAGTTCTTC. This gives the protein CASSRGTSVYNEQFF.

This sequence joins TRBV18 and TRBJ2-3; the match to TRBD2 covers 10 bases. Looked up from germline, CDR1 is KGHSH and CDR2 is LQKENI. The CDR3 has 17 amino acids. With 2 bases clipped from V and 3 bases from J, the junction kept 8 bases outside the gene matches. The CDR3 bases are TGTGCCAGCTCACCAATATATAGCGGGGGGATGACAGATACGCAGTATTTT. As protein: CASSPIYSGGMTDTQYF. The variable domain in full, completed from reference TRBV18 and TRBJ2-3, reads NAGVMQNPRHLVRRRGQEARLRCSPMKGHSHVYWYRQLPEEGLKFMVYLQKENIIDESGMPKERFSAEFPKEGPSILRIQQVVRGDSAAYFCASSPIYSGGMTDTQYFGPGTRLTVL.

V gene TRBV6-1 combines with J gene TRBJ1-6; D might be TRBD1 (6 bases). V lost 4 bases to trimming and J lost 8 bases, with 18 bases between them. CDR3 length: 16 amino acids. Germline V gives CDR1 MNHNS, CDR2 SASEGT. CDR3 protein: CASSAAAGALDSPLHF. The CDR3 nucleotides read TGTGCCAGCAGTGCGGCCGCAGGGGCATTAGATTCACCCCTCCACTTT.

The V call is TRBV5-1, the J call TRBJ1-2, with D unresolved. V was trimmed by 2 bases and J by 0 bases, leaving 5 bases between them. Germline CDR1 and CDR2: SGHRS and YFSETQ. This CDR3 contains 13 residues. CDR3 protein: CASSFGTNYGYTF. The CDR3 DNA reads TGCGCCAGCAGCTTCGGTACTAACTATGGCTACACCTTC.

This sequence joins TRBV6-1 and TRBJ2-3; D not certain. Germline V gene data show CDR1 as MNHNS and CDR2 as SASEGT. This CDR3 spans 12 amino acids. With 5 bases removed from V and 2 bases from J, the gap between germline ends came to 5 bases. The CDR3 DNA reads as TGTGCCAGCAGTCCGTACACAGATACGCAGTATTTT. Encoded protein: CASSPYTDTQYF.

The CDR3, as DNA: TGTGCCAGCCGCTCGCCAGGGGTGGATTCACCCCTCCACTTT. It yields the protein CASRSPGVDSPLHF. The J gene is TRBJ1-6, the V gene TRBV6-5, with D perhaps matching TRBD1 (6 bases). Looked up from germline, CDR1 is MNHEY and CDR2 is SVGAGI. V was shortened by 8 bases and J by 8 bases, with 16 bases between the two germline ends. This CDR3 has 14 amino acids.

This clone appeared a single time. The chain couples TRBV4-1 to TRBJ2-5; TRBD2 matches 7 bases. V shed 2 bases and J 5 bases; nucleotides not matched to a gene: 23. The germline V gene has CDR1 MGHRA and CDR2 YSYEKL. The CDR3 covers 20 residues. CDR3 residues: CASSQQVPLGILGTMETQYF. Here the CDR3 DNA reads TGCGCCAGCAGCCAACAGGTCCCGTTAGGGATCTTAGGGACTATGGAGACCCAGTACTTC.

This clone was detected only a few times. This chain uses TRBV5-4 with TRBJ1-2; possibly TRBD1 for D (6 bases). The V gene lost 6 bases and the J gene lost 4 bases, with 16 bases spanning the gap. The CDR3 runs 14 residues. Germline V gives CDR1 SGHNT, CDR2 YYREEE (reference sequence). The CDR3 sequence: CASTRGQELYGYTF. CDR3 DNA: TGTGCCAGCACAAGGGGACAAGAACTCTATGGCTACACCTTC.

The chain has TRBV6-5 and TRBJ1-1; D gene ambiguous. This CDR3 is built from 11 residues. Between the trimmed V and J ends, which lost 6 bases and 8 bases, there was a span of 10 bases. Germline CDR1 reads MNHEY; CDR2 reads SVGAGI. The CDR3 reads CASRTFTEAFF. CDR3 sequence (DNA): TGTGCCAGCAGGACTTTCACAGAAGCTTTCTTT.

The rearrangement links TRBV6-6 to TRBJ1-6; 8 nucleotides match TRBD1. Trimming at V came to 4 bases and at J to 9 bases, leaving 8 bases not matched to a gene. Germline CDR1 MNHNY, CDR2 SVGAGI (reference sequence). The CDR3 loop spans 15 amino acids. The CDR3 DNA reads as TGTGCCAGCAGTTCCTTACAGGGGGTAACTTCACCCCTCCACTTT. Translating gives CASSSLQGVTSPLHF.

This clone was recorded a few times. Relative to the germline gene, one junction end is altered; a read error may explain this. This chain links TRBV7-7 with TRBJ1-4; D uncertain. The CDR3 runs to 15 residues. Germline assignment: CDR1 SSHAT and CDR2 FNYEAQ (reference sequence). This CDR3 reads CASSLVRRSEEKLFF. CDR3 DNA sequence: TGTGCTAGCAGCTTAGTTAGGCGTTCGGAGGAAAAACTGTTTTTT.

CDR3 amino acids: CASSPIYNEQFF. CDR3 nucleotide sequence: TGTGCCAGCAGCCCTATATACAATGAGCAGTTCTTC. The chain recombines TRBV11-2 with TRBJ2-1; D remains unclear. This CDR3 has 12 residues. Looked up from germline, CDR1 is SGHAT and CDR2 is FQNNGV. V was clipped by 5 bases and J by 4 bases, with 6 bases between them.

V usage is TRBV2 and J usage is TRBJ2-3; tentatively, D is TRBD2 (6 bases). Germline CDR1 SNHLY, CDR2 FYNNEI. The CDR3 sequence is 16 residues long. Trimming took 5 bases from V and 3 from J, leaving 18 bases between them. The CDR3 region is CASSLQGGWATDTQYF. For the CDR3, the DNA is TGTGCCAGCAGTCTCCAGGGAGGATGGGCTACAGATACGCAGTATTTT.

This clone occurred a few times. This chain links TRBV5-5 with TRBJ1-1, with 9 nucleotides matching TRBD1. The CDR3 loop spans 14 amino acids. In germline, CDR1 is SGHKS, CDR2 YYEKEE (reference sequence). V shed 4 bases, J shed 5 bases, and the junction held 6 bases outside the gene matches. This chain's CDR3 is CASSPDRGGTEAFF. The CDR3 coding sequence is TGTGCCAGCAGCCCAGACAGGGGGGGAACTGAAGCTTTCTTT.